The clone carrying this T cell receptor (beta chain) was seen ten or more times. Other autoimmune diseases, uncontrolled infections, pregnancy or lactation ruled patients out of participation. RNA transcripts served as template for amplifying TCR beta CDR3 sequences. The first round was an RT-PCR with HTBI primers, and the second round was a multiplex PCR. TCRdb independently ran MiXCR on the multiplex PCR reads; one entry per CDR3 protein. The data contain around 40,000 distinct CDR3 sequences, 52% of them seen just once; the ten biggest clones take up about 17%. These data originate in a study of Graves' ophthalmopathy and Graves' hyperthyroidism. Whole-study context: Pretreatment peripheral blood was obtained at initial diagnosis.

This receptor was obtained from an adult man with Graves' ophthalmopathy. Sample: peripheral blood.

The CDR3 loop is CASSWGREAFF. CDR3 coding DNA: TGTGCCAGCAGCTGGGGGAGAGAAGCTTTCTTT. The V call is TRBV7-9, the J call TRBJ1-1, with a tentative D call TRBD1 (5 bases). The CDR3 runs 11 residues. V gave up 4 bases and J gave up 8 bases, with 8 bases separating them. CDR1 SEHNR and CDR2 FQNEAQ come from the germline V gene (reference sequence).